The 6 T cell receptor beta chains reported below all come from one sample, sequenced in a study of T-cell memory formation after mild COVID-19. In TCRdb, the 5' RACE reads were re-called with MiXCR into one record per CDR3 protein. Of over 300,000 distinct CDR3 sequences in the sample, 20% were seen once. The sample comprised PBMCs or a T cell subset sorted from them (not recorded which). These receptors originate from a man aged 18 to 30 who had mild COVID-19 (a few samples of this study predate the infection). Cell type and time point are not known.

In DNA form, the CDR3 reads TGTGCCAGCAGTCGACAGGGAGCCGATGGGAATTCACCCCTCCACTTT. It specifies CASSRQGADGNSPLHF. The chain uses TRBV27 and TRBJ1-6; TRBD1 matches 7 bases. The CDR3 covers 16 residues. The germline V gene encodes CDR1 MNHEY and CDR2 SMNVEV (reference sequence). The junction had 11 bases not matched to a gene; V was cut back by 5 bases and J by 7 bases.

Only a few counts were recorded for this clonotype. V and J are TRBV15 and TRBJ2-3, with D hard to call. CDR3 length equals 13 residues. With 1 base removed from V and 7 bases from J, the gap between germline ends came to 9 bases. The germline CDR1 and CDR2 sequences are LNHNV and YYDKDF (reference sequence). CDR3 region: CATSRVEGYTQYF. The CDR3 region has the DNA TGTGCCACCAGCAGAGTCGAAGGATATACGCAGTATTTT.

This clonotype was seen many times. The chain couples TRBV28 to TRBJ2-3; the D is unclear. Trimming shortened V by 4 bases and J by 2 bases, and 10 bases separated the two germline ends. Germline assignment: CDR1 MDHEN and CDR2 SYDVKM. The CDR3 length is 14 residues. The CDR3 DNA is TGTGCCAGCAGTTACCCTCCCCTCACAGATACGCAGTATTTT. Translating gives CASSYPPLTDTQYF.

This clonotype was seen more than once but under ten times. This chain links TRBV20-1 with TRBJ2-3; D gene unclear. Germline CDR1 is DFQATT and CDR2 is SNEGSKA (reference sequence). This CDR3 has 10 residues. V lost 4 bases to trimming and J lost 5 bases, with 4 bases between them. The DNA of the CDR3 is TGCAGTGCTACTCAAGATACGCAGTATTTT. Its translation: CSATQDTQYF.

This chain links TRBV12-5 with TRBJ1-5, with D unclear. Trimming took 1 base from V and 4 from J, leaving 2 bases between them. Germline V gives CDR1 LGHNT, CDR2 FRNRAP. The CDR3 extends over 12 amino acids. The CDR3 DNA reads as TGTGCTAGTGGTTTGGAAAATCAGCCCCAGCATTTT. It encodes CASGLENQPQHF.

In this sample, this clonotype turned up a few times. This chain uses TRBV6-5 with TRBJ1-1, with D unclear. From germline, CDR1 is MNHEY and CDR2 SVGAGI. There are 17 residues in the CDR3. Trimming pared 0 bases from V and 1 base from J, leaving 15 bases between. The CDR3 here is CASSYSIGPVRNTEAFF. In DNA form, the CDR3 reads TGTGCCAGCAGTTACTCGATTGGCCCCGTCCGGAACACTGAAGCTTTCTTT.